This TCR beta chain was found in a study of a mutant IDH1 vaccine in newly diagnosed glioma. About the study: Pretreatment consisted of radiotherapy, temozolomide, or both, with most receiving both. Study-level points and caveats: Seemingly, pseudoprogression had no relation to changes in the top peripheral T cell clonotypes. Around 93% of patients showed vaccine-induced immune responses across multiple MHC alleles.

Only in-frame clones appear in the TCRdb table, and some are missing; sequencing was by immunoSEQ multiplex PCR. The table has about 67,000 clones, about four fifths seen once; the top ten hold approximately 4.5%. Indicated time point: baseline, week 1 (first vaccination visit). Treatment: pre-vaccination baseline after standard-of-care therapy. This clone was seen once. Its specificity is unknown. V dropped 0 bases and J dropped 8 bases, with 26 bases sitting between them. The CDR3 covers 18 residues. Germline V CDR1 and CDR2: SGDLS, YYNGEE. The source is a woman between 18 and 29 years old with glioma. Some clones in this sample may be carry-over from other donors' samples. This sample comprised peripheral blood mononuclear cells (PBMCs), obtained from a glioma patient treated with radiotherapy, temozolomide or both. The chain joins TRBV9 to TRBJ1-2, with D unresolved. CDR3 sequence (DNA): TGTGCCAGCAGCGTAGCCCCCGGGAGGAACCGAGCCTTCTCGGGCTACACCTTC. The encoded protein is CASSVAPGRNRAFSGYTF.